This T cell receptor beta chain was sequenced in a study of T cells in Graves' hyperthyroidism and ophthalmopathy. Study-level points and caveats: Before onset, ophthalmopathy was predicted by the model a median approximately 6.6 months earlier. Ophthalmopathy cases were set apart from stable hyperthyroidism by a 13 V-J model.

This CDR3 contains 15 residues. Germline V gives CDR1 LNHNV, CDR2 YYDKDF (reference sequence). The V segment lost 2 bases and the J segment 2 bases; nucleotides outside the gene matches: 5. There are a few counts of this clonotype. Antigen: not known. Uncontrolled infection, other autoimmune disease, pregnancy or lactation disqualified patients from enrolment. Researchers took RNA transcripts and amplified the TCR beta CDR3 regions from them. The HTBI set primed first-round TCR CDR3 RT-PCR. MiXCR, run by TCRdb on the multiplex PCR reads, gives a single entry per CDR3 protein. The data show about 570,000 distinct CDR3 sequences, roughly 50% seen once.

The V and J genes are TRBV15 and TRBJ2-5, with 7 bases identical to TRBD1. This receptor was taken from an adult woman with Graves' disease, either hyperthyroidism or ophthalmopathy (not recorded which). The sequencing input was peripheral blood or thyroid tissue (not recorded which). CDR3 nucleotide sequence: TGTGCCACCAGCAGAAGAAACAGGGGTCAAGAGACCCAGTACTTC. Translated, it gives CATSRRNRGQETQYF.